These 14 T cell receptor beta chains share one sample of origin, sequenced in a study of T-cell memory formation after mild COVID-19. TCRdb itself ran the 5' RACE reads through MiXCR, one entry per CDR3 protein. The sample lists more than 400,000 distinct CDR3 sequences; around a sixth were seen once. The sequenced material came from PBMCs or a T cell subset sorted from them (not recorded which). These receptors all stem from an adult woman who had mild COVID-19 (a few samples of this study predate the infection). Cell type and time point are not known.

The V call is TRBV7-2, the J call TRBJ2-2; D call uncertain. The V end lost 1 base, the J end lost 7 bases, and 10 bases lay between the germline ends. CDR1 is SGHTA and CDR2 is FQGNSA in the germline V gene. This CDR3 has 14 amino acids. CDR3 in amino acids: CASSLEPIFGELFF. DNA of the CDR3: TGTGCCAGCAGCTTAGAACCGATTTTCGGGGAGCTGTTTTTT.

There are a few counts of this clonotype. The CDR3 protein is CASSYSGSSNGYTF. CDR3 sequence (DNA): TGTGCCAGCAGTTACTCCGGCTCATCCAACGGCTACACCTTC. The rearrangement joins TRBV6-5 to TRBJ1-2; D unclear. The V gene's germline CDR1 is MNHEY and CDR2 SVGAGI. Trimming removed 0 bases from V and 8 bases from J, with 13 bases in between. The CDR3 contains 14 residues.

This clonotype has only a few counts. DNA for the CDR3: TGTGCCAGCAGTTACTCGTCATTTCACAGCCGAGGGCTATATGGCTACACCTTC. Translating gives CASSYSSFHSRGLYGYTF. The rearrangement joins TRBV6-5 to TRBJ1-2; D gene unclear. Germline lookup yields CDR1 MNHEY and CDR2 SVGAGI. V dropped 0 bases and J dropped 5 bases, with 22 bases sitting between them. The CDR3 contains 18 residues.

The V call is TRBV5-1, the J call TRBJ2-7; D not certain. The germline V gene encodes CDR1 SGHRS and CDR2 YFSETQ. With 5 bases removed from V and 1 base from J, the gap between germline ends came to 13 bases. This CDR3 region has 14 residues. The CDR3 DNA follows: TGCGCCAGCAGAGGTAACTTTGGATCCTACGAGCAGTACTTC. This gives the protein CASRGNFGSYEQYF.

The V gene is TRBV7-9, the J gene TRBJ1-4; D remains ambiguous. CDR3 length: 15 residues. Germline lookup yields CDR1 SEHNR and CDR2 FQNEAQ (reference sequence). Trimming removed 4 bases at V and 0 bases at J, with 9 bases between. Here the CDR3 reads CASSSHITTNEKLFF. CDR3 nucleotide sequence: TGTGCCAGCAGCTCGCACATAACAACTAATGAAAAACTGTTTTTT.

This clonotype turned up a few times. CDR3 protein: CSAREAGGPLEEQFF. CDR3 sequence (DNA): TGCAGTGCTAGAGAAGCGGGGGGGCCTTTGGAAGAGCAGTTCTTC. The chain employs TRBV20-1 and TRBJ2-1; 10 bases map to TRBD2. V dropped 0 bases and J dropped 10; count of bases not matched to a gene: 9. Germline loops: CDR1 DFQATT, CDR2 SNEGSKA (reference sequence). The CDR3 loop spans 15 amino acids.

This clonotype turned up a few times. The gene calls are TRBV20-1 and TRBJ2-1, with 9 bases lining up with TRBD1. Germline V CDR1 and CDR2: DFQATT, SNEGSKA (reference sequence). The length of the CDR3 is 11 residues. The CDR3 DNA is TGCAGAGTGGGACAGGGCAATGAGCAGTTCTTC. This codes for CRVGQGNEQFF.

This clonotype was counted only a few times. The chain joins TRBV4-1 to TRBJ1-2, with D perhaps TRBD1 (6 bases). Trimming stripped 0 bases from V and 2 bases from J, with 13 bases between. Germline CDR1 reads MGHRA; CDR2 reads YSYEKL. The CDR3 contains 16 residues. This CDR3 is CASSQDWTAKNYGYTF. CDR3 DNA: TGCGCCAGCAGCCAAGACTGGACAGCAAAGAACTATGGCTACACCTTC.

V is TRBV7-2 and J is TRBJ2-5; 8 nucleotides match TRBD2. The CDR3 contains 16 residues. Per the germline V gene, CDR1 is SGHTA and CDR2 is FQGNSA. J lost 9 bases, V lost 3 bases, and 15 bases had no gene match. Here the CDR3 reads CASSFGGLAQLGAQYF. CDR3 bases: TGTGCCAGCAGCTTCGGCGGACTAGCCCAGCTTGGGGCCCAGTACTTC.

CDR3 DNA: TGTGCCAGCAGAGACGTAGCGGGAGGGGGGGAGACCCAGTACTTC. Amino acids: CASRDVAGGGETQYF. The V call is TRBV7-6, the J call TRBJ2-5; 11 bases line up with TRBD2. V dropped 6 bases and J dropped 5; count of bases not matched to a gene: 8. This CDR3 has 15 amino acids. Looked up from germline, CDR1 is SGHVS and CDR2 is FNYEAQ.

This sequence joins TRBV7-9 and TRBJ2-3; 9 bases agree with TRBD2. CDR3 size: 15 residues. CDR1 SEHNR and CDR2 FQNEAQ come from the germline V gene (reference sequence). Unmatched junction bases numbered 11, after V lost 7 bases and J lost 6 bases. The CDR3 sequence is CASNRAGGNMDTQYF. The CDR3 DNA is TGTGCCAGCAACCGAGCGGGGGGTAACATGGATACGCAGTATTTT.

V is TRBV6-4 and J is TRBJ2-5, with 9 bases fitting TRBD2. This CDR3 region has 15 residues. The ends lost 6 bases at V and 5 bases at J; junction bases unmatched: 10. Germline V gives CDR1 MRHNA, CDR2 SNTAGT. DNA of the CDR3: TGTGCCAGCAGCGAGGCGGGAGGGCCCTCGGAGACCCAGTACTTC. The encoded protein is CASSEAGGPSETQYF.

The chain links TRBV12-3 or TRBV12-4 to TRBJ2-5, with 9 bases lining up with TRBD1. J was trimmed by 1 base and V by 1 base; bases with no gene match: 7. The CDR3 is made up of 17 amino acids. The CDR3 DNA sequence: TGTGCCAGCAGTTTAGTGACAGGGGGTACCCGCCAAGAGACCCAGTACTTC. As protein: CASSLVTGGTRQETQYF.

This CDR3 is CAISDGIRGITDTQYF. The CDR3 DNA reads TGTGCCATCAGTGATGGGATAAGGGGGATAACAGATACGCAGTATTTT. The V gene is TRBV10-3, the J gene TRBJ2-3, with D possibly TRBD1 on 6 matching bases. This CDR3 spans 16 amino acids. The germline V gene encodes CDR1 ENHRY and CDR2 SYGVKD. Between the trimmed V and J ends, which lost 3 bases and 3 bases, there was a span of 16 bases.